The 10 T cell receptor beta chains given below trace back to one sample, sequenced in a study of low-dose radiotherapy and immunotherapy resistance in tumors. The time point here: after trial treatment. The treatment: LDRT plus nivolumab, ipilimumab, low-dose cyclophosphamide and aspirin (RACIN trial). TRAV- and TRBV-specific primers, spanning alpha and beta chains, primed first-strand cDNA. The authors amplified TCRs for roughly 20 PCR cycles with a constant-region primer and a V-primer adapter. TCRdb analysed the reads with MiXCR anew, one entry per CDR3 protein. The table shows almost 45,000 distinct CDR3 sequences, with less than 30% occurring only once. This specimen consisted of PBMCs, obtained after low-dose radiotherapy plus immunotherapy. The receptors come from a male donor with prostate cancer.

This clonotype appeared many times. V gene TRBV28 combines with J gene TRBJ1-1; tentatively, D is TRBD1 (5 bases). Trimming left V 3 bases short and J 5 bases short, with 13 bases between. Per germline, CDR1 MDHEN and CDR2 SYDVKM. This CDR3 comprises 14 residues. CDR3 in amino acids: CASSFLFRQTEAFF. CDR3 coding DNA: TGTGCCAGCAGTTTTCTTTTCCGACAGACTGAAGCTTTCTTT.

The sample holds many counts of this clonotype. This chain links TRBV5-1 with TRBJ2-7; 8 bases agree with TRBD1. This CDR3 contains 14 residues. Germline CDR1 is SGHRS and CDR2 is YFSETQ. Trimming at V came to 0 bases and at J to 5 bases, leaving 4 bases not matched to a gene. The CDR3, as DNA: TGCGCCAGCAGCTTGGCAGGACAGGGCCACGAGCAGTACTTC. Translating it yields CASSLAGQGHEQYF.

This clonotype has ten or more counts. The CDR3 protein is CASSPDNSNQPQHF. The CDR3 coding sequence is TGTGCCAGCAGCCCCGACAATAGCAATCAGCCCCAGCATTTT. The V gene is TRBV3-1, the J gene TRBJ1-5; D remains unclear. The V end lost 4 bases, the J end lost 0 bases, and 7 bases lay between the germline ends. The CDR3 is 14 residues long. Germline V CDR1 and CDR2: LGHDT, YNNKEL (reference sequence).

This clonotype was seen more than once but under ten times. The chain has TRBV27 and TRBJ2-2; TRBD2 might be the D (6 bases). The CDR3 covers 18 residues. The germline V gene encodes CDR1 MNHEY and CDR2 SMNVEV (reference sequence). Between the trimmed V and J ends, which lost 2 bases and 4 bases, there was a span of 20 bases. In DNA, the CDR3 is TGTGCCAGCAGTTTAGCTTCGGGACTCCCGAGGGGCACCGGGGAGCTGTTTTTT. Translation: CASSLASGLPRGTGELFF.

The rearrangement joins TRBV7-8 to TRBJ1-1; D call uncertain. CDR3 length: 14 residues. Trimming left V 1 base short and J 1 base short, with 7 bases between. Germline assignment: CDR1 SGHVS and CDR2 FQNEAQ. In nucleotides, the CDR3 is TGTGCCAGCAGCTTAGACAGACCGAACACTGAAGCTTTCTTT. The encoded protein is CASSLDRPNTEAFF.

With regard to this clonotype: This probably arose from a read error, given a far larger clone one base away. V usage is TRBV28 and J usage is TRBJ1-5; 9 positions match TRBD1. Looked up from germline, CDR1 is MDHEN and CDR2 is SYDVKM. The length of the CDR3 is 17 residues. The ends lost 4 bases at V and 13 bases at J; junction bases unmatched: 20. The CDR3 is CASSSLPGQGSTDTQHF. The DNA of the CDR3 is TGTGCCAGCAGTTCCCTCCCGGGACAGGGTTCCACAGATACGCAGCATTTT. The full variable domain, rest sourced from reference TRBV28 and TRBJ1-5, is DVKVTQSSRYLVKRTGEKVFLECVQDMDHENMFWYRQDPGLGLRLIYFSYDVKMKEKGDIPEGYSVSREKKERFSLILESASTNQTSMYLCASSSLPGQGSTDTQHFGDGTRLSIL.

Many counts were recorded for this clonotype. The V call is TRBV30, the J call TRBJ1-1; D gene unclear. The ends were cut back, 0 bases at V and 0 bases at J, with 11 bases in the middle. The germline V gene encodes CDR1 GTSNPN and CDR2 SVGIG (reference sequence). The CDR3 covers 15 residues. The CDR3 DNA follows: TGTGCCTGGAGTGTAAGGAGTAGTATGAACACTGAAGCTTTCTTT. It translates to CAWSVRSSMNTEAFF.

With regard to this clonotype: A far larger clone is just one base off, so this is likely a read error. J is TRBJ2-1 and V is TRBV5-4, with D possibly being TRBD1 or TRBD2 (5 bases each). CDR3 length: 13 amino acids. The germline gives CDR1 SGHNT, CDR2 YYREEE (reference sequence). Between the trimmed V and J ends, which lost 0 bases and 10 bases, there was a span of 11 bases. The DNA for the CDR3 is TGTGCCAGCAGCTTGGCCGGGACCTACGAGCAGTTCTTC. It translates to CASSLAGTYEQFF. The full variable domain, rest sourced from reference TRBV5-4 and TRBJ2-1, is ETGVTQSPTHLIKTRGQQVTLRCSSQSGHNTVSWYQQALGQGPQFIFQYYREEENGRGNFPPRFSGLQFPNYSSELNVNALELDDSALYLCASSLAGTYEQFFGPGTRLTVL.

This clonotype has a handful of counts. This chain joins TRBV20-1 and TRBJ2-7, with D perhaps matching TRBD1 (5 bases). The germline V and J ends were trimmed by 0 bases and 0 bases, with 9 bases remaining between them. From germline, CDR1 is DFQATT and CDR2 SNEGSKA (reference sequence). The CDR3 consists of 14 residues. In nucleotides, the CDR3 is TGCAGTGCTAGAGAATGGCAGGGCTCCTACGAGCAGTACTTC. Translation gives CSAREWQGSYEQYF.

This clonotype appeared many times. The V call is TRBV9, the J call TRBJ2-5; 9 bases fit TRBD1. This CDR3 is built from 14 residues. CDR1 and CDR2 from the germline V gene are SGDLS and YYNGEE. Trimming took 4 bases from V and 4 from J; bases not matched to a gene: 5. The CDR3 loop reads CASSPWGQGETQYF. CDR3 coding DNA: TGTGCCAGCAGCCCGTGGGGACAGGGAGAGACCCAGTACTTC. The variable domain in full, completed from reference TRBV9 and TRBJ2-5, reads DSGVTQTPKHLITATGQRVTLRCSPRSGDLSVYWYQQSLDQGLQFLIQYYNGEERAKGNILERFSAQQFPDLHSELNLSSLELGDSALYFCASSPWGQGETQYFGPGTRLLVL.